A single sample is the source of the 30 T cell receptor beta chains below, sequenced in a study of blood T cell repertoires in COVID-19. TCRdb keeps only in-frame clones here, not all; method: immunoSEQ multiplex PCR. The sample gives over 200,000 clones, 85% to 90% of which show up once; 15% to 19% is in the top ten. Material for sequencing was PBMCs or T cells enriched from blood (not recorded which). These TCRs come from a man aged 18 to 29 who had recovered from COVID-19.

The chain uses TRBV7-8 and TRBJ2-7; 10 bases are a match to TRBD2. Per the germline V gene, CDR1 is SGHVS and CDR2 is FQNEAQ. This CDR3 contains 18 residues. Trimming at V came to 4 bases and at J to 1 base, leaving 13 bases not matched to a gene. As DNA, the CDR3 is TGTGCCAGCAGCTACGTCTCGTGGGTAGCGGGGGGATCCTACGAGCAGTACTTC. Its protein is CASSYVSWVAGGSYEQYF. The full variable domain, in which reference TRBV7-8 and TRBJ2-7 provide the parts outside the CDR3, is GAGVSQSPRYKVAKRGQDVALRCDPISGHVSLFWYQQALGQGPEFLTYFQNEAQLDKSGLPSDRFFAERPEGSVSTLKIQRTQQEDSAVYLCASSYVSWVAGGSYEQYFGPGTRLTVT.

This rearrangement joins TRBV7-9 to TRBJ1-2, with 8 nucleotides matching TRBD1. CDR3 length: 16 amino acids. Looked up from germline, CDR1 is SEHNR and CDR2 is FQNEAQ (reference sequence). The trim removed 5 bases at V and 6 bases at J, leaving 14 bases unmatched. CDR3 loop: CASSPQNRDRINGYTF. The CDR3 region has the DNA TGTGCCAGCAGCCCCCAGAACCGGGACAGGATAAATGGCTACACCTTC.

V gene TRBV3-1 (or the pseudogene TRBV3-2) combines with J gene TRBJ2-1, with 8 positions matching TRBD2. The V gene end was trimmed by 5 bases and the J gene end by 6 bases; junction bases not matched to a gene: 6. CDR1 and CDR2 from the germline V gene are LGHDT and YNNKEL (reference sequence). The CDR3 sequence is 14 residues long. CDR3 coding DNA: TGTGCCAGCAGCAACGGGAGGGCCCTCAATGAGCAGTTCTTC. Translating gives CASSNGRALNEQFF.

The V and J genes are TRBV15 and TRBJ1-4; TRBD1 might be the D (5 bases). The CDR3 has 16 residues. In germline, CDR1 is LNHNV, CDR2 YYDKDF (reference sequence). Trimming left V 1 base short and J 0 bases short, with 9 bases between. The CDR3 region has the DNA TGTGCCACCAGCAGAGTCACAGGAGCAACTAATGAAAAACTGTTTTTT. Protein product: CATSRVTGATNEKLFF.

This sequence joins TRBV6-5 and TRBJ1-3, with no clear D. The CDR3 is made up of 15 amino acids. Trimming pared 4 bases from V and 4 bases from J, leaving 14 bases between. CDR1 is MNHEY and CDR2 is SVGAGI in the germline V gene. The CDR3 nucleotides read TGTGCCAGCAGTTTCCAACGAGGAGCCGGAAACACCATATATTTT. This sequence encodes CASSFQRGAGNTIYF.

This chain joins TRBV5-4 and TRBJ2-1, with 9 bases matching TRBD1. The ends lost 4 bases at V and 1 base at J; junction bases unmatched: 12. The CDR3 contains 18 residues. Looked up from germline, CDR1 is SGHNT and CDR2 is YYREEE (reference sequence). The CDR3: CASSPQTGGKVSYNEQFF. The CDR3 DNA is TGTGCCAGCAGCCCACAAACAGGGGGCAAAGTGTCCTACAATGAGCAGTTCTTC.

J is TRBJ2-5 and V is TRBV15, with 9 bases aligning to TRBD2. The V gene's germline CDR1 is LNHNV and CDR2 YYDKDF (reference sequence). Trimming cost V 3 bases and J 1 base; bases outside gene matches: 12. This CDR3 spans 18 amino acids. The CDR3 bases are TGTGCCACCAGCAGGGAATTGCGACTAGCGGAGTTCCAAGAGACCCAGTACTTC. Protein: CATSRELRLAEFQETQYF.

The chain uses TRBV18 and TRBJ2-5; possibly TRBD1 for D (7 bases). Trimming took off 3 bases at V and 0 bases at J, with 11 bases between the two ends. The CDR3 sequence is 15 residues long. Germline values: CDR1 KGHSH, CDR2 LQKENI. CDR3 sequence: CASSPQGGHQETQYF. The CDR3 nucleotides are TGTGCCAGCTCACCGCAGGGGGGCCACCAAGAGACCCAGTACTTC.

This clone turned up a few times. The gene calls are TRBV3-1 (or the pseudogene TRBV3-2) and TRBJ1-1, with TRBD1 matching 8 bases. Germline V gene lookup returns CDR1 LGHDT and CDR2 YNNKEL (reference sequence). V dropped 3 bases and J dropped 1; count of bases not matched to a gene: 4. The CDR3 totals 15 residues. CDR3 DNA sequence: TGTGCCAGCAGCCATCGAGGACAGGGGAACACTGAAGCTTTCTTT. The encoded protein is CASSHRGQGNTEAFF.

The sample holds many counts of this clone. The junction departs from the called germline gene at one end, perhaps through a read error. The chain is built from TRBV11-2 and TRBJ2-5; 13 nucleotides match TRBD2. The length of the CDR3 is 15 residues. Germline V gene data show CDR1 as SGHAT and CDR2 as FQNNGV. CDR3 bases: TGTGCCAGCAGCAGGTCCGGGACTAGCGGGACTCAACCCCACTTC. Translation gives CASSRSGTSGTQPHF.

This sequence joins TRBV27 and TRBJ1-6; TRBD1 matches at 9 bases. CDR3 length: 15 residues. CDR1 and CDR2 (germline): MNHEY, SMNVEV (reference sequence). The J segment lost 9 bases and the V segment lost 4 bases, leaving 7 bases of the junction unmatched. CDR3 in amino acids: CASSSATGGSSPLHF. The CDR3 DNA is TGTGCCAGCAGTTCGGCGACAGGGGGAAGTTCACCCCTCCACTTT.

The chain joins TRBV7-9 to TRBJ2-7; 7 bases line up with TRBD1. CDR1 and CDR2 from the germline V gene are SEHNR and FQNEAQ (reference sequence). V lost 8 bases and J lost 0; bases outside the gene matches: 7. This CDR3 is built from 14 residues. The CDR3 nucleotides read TGTGCCAGCGGGGACAGAGCCTACTCCTACGAGCAGTACTTC. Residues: CASGDRAYSYEQYF.

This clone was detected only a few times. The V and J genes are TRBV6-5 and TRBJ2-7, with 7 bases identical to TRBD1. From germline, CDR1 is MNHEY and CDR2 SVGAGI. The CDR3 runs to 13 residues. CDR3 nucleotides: TGTGCGACCCAGGACGGGACAGCCTACGAGCAGTACTTC. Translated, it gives CATQDGTAYEQYF.

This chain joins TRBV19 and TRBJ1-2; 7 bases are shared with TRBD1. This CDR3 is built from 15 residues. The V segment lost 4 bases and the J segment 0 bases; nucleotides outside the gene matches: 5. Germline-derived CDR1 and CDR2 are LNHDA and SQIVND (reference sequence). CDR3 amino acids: CASSKPGTANYGYTF. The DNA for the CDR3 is TGTGCCAGTAGTAAGCCAGGGACAGCTAACTATGGCTACACCTTC.

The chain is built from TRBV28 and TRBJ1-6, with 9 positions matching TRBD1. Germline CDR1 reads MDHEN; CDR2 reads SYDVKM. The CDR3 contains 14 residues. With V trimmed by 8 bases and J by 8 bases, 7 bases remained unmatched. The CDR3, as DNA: TGTGCCAGCGGAGCGGGACAGGGTGATTCACCCCTCCACTTT. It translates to CASGAGQGDSPLHF.

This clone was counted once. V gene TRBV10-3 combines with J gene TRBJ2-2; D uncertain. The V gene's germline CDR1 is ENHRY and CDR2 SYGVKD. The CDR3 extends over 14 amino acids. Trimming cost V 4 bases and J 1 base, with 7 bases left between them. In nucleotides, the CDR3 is TGTGCCATCAGTGTGAGAGGGAACACCGGGGAGCTGTTTTTT. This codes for CAISVRGNTGELFF.

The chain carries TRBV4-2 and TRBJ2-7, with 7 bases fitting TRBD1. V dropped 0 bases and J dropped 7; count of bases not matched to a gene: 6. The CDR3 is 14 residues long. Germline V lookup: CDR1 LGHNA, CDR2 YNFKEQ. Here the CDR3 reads CASSQDRTGREQYF. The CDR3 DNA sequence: TGTGCCAGCAGCCAAGATCGGACAGGACGGGAGCAGTACTTC.

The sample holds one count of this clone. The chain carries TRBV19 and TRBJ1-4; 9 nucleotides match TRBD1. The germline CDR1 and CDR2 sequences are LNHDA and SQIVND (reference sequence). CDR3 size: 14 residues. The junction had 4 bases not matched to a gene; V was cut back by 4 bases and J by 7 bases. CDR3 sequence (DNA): TGTGCCAGTAGTACCACAGGGGGCCTTGAAAAACTGTTTTTT. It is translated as CASSTTGGLEKLFF.

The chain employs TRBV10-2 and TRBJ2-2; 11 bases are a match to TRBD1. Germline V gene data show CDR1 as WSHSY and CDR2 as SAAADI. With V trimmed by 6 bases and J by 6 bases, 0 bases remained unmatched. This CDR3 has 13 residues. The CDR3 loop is CASRGQGAGELFF. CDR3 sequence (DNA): TGCGCCAGCAGGGGACAGGGGGCCGGGGAGCTGTTTTTT.

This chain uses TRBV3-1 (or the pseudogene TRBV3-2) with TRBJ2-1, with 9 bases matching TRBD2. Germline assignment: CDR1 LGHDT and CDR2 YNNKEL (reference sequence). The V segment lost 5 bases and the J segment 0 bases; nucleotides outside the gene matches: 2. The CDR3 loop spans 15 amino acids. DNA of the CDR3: TGTGCCAGCAGCGCGGGAGGGCGCTCCTACAATGAGCAGTTCTTC. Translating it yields CASSAGGRSYNEQFF.

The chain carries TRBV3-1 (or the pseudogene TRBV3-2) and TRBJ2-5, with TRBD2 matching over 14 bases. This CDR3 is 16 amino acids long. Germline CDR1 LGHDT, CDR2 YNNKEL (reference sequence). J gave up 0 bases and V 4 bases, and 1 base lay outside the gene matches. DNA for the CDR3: TGTGCCAGCAGCCGACTAGCGGGGGGGTACCAAGAGACCCAGTACTTC. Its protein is CASSRLAGGYQETQYF.

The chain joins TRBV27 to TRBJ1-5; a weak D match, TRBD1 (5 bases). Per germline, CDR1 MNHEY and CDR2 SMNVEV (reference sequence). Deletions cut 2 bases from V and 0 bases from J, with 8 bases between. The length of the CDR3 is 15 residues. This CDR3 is CASSLGAYSNQPQHF. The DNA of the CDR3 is TGTGCCAGCAGTTTAGGGGCTTATAGCAATCAGCCCCAGCATTTT.

The CDR3 DNA reads as TGCGCCAGCAGCTTGGAGCACTATGGCTACACCTTC. This sequence encodes CASSLEHYGYTF. The chain is built from TRBV5-1 and TRBJ1-2; no reliable D call. The CDR3 is 12 residues long. Germline V gene lookup returns CDR1 SGHRS and CDR2 YFSETQ. Trimming removed 0 bases from V and 3 bases from J, with 3 bases in between.

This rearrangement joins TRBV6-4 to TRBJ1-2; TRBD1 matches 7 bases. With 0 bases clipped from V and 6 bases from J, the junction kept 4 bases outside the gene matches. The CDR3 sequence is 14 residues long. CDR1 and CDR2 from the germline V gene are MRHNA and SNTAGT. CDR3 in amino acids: CASSDSRGQHGYTF. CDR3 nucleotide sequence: TGTGCCAGCAGTGACTCGAGGGGGCAACATGGCTACACCTTC.

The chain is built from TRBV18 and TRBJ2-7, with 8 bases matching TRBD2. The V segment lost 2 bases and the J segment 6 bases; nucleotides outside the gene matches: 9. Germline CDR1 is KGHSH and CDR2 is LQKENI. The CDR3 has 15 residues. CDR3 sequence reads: CASSPGNGGALEQYF. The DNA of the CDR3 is TGTGCCAGCTCACCAGGTAACGGGGGGGCCCTCGAGCAGTACTTC.

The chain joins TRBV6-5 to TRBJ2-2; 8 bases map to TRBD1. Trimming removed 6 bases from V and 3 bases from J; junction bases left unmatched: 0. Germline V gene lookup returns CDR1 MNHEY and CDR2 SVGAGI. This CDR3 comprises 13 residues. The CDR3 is CASRTGDTGELFF. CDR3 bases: TGTGCCAGCAGGACAGGGGACACCGGGGAGCTGTTTTTT.

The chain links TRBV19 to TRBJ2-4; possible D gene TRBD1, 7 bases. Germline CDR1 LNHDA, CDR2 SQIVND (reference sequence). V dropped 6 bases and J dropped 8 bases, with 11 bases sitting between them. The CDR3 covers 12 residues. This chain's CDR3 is CASSDREDIQYF. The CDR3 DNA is TGTGCCAGTAGCGACAGGGAGGACATTCAGTACTTC.

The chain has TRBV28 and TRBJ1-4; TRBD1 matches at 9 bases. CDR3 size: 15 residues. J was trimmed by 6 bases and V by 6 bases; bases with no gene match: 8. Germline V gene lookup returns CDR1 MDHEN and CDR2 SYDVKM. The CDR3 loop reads CASSLTRDRDEKLFF. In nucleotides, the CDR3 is TGTGCCAGCAGCCTTACCCGGGACAGGGATGAAAAACTGTTTTTT. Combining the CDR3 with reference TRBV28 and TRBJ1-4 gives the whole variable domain DVKVTQSSRYLVKRTGEKVFLECVQDMDHENMFWYRQDPGLGLRLIYFSYDVKMKEKGDIPEGYSVSREKKERFSLILESASTNQTSMYLCASSLTRDRDEKLFFGSGTQLSVL.

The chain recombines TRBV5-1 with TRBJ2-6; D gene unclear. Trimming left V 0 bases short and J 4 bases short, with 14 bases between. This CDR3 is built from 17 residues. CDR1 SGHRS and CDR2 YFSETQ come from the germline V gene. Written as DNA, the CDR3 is TGCGCCAGCAGCTTGGCCAGACACGCTACAGGGGCCAACGTCCTGACTTTC. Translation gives CASSLARHATGANVLTF.

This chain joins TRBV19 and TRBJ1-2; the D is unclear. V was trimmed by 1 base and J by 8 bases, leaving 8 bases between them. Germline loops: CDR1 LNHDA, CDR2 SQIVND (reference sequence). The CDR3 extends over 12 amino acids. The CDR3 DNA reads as TGTGCCAGTAGTATAGGTTCCGTGGGCTACACCTTC. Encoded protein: CASSIGSVGYTF.